One sample yielded the 12 T cell receptor beta chains listed below, sequenced in a study of graft-versus-host responses after intestinal transplantation. Antigens of these TCRs are unknown. Using immunoSEQ multiplex PCR, the repertoire was profiled, and TCRdb retains in-frame clones only, with some absent. The profile shows about 96,000 clones, approximately 90% of them singletons. This specimen was unstimulated CD4+ T cells sorted from spleen or lymph node cells, taken before intestinal transplant. The receptors were sampled from a human donor who received an intestinal transplant.

DNA for the CDR3: TGTGCCAGCAGCCAAGCCTTTAGCGGGAGGGGGTTCGAGCAGTACTTC. This sequence encodes CASSQAFSGRGFEQYF. The gene calls are TRBV4-2 and TRBJ2-7; 11 nucleotides align to TRBD2. Germline V gene lookup returns CDR1 LGHNA and CDR2 YNFKEQ. V lost 1 base to trimming and J lost 6 bases; unmatched junction nucleotides: 8. This CDR3 spans 16 amino acids.

This chain uses TRBV30 with TRBJ1-5; possibly TRBD1 for D (6 bases). This CDR3 spans 14 amino acids. The V gene's germline CDR1 is GTSNPN and CDR2 SVGIG (reference sequence). V dropped 2 bases and J dropped 6 bases, with 14 bases sitting between them. The CDR3 DNA sequence: TGTGCCTGGAGTCGGCCGGGGGGCAGTCAGCCCCAGCATTTT. Protein: CAWSRPGGSQPQHF. The variable domain in full, with the rest retrieved from reference TRBV30 and TRBJ1-5, is SQTIHQWPATLVQPVGSPLSLECTVEGTSNPNLYWYRQAAGRGLQLLFYSVGIGQISSEVPQNLSASRPQDRQFILSSKKLLLSDSGFYLCAWSRPGGSQPQHFGDGTRLSIL.

This clone has more than one count but fewer than ten. The rearrangement joins TRBV18 to TRBJ1-1, with 9 bases that match TRBD1. Losses at the gene ends were 6 bases for V and 3 bases for J; bases not matched to a gene: 8. Per germline, CDR1 KGHSH and CDR2 LQKENI. The CDR3 consists of 15 residues. The CDR3 DNA reads as TGTGCCAGCTCTCAATGGACAGGGGCAGACACTGAAGCTTTCTTT. It yields the protein CASSQWTGADTEAFF. Using reference TRBV18 and TRBJ1-1 for the parts outside the CDR3, the full variable domain is NAGVMQNPRHLVRRRGQEARLRCSPMKGHSHVYWYRQLPEEGLKFMVYLQKENIIDESGMPKERFSAEFPKEGPSILRIQQVVRGDSAAYFCASSQWTGADTEAFFGQGTRLTVV.

The rearrangement links TRBV5-4 to TRBJ1-1; unclear D gene. The germline V gene encodes CDR1 SGHNT and CDR2 YYREEE (reference sequence). This CDR3 contains 14 residues. V shed 6 bases and J shed 1 base, with 13 bases lying between them. The CDR3 protein is CASNPRGENTEAFF. The CDR3 DNA sequence: TGTGCCAGCAACCCCCGGGGTGAGAACACTGAAGCTTTCTTT. Combining the CDR3 with reference TRBV5-4 and TRBJ1-1 gives the whole variable domain ETGVTQSPTHLIKTRGQQVTLRCSSQSGHNTVSWYQQALGQGPQFIFQYYREEENGRGNFPPRFSGLQFPNYSSELNVNALELDDSALYLCASNPRGENTEAFFGQGTRLTVV.

This clone was detected once. This sequence joins TRBV5-6 and TRBJ2-7; 9 bases match TRBD2. V shed 6 bases, J shed 5 bases, and the junction held 12 bases outside the gene matches. This CDR3 region has 15 residues. Germline-derived CDR1 and CDR2 are SGHDT and YYEEEE. CDR3 loop: CASTGALAGRDEQYF. The CDR3 DNA reads as TGTGCCAGCACCGGGGCCCTAGCGGGACGGGACGAGCAGTACTTC.

The V and J genes are TRBV30 and TRBJ1-5; D call uncertain. Per germline, CDR1 GTSNPN and CDR2 SVGIG (reference sequence). V lost 2 bases and J lost 0, with 17 bases in between. CDR3 length equals 17 residues. CDR3 sequence: CAWSLGLFGDSNQPQHF. In DNA, the CDR3 is TGTGCCTGGAGTCTGGGCCTGTTCGGCGATAGCAATCAGCCCCAGCATTTT.

The V and J genes are TRBV19 and TRBJ2-1, with 12 bases fitting TRBD1. Germline trimming cut 6 bases from V and 5 bases from J; bases unmatched to any gene: 14. From germline, CDR1 is LNHDA and CDR2 SQIVND (reference sequence). The CDR3 runs to 18 residues. Here the CDR3 reads CASSPTPGQGAWNNEQFF. DNA of the CDR3: TGTGCCAGTAGCCCAACCCCGGGACAGGGGGCGTGGAACAATGAGCAGTTCTTC.

The CDR3 sequence is CASSFGGAFYNEQFF. The CDR3 bases are TGTGCCAGCAGTTTCGGGGGGGCCTTCTACAATGAGCAGTTCTTC. The genes are TRBV27 and TRBJ2-1; 8 nucleotides agree with TRBD2. The CDR3 runs to 15 residues. The V segment lost 3 bases and the J segment 3 bases; nucleotides outside the gene matches: 4. Germline CDR1 and CDR2: MNHEY and SMNVEV (reference sequence).

This chain links TRBV19 with TRBJ1-6; possible D gene TRBD1, 6 bases. Germline lookup yields CDR1 LNHDA and CDR2 SQIVND (reference sequence). This CDR3 spans 12 amino acids. The V end lost 3 bases, the J end lost 10 bases, and 7 bases lay between the germline ends. CDR3 protein: CASSIRGSPLHF. The CDR3 DNA is TGTGCCAGTAGTATCAGGGGATCACCCCTCCACTTT.

The chain uses TRBV18 and TRBJ2-3; D perhaps matches TRBD2 (5 bases). V was pared by 4 bases and J by 0 bases, with 14 bases between. The CDR3 loop spans 16 amino acids. Germline V gene sequence: CDR1 KGHSH, CDR2 LQKENI. The chain's CDR3 is CASSRRTLASTDTQYF. The CDR3 DNA is TGTGCCAGCTCACGACGGACCTTAGCGAGCACAGATACGCAGTATTTT.

The chain employs TRBV28 and TRBJ2-5; the D is unclear. The DNA matches TRBJ2-7 better at its end, which makes the J call doubtful. The germline V gene encodes CDR1 MDHEN and CDR2 SYDVKM. This CDR3 comprises 11 residues. CDR3 loop: CASSSYYEQYF. As DNA, the CDR3 is TGTGCCAGCAGTTCTTACTACGAGCAGTACTTC.

This rearrangement joins TRBV19 to TRBJ1-6; tentatively, D is TRBD1 (5 bases). V lost 3 bases and J 3 bases, leaving 9 bases between the germline ends. The CDR3 spans 15 residues. The germline CDR1 and CDR2 sequences are LNHDA and SQIVND (reference sequence). The CDR3 is CASSITGGYNSPLHF. CDR3 DNA: TGTGCCAGTAGTATTACCGGGGGCTATAATTCACCCCTCCACTTT.